One sample yielded the 15 T cell receptor beta chains listed below, sequenced in a study of T cell repertoires in cytomegalovirus infection. The antigens for these receptors are not known. Each CDR3 protein is one row after TCRdb ran MiXCR on the reads. The table has approximately 730,000 distinct CDR3 sequences, 25% to 30% seen once. Sequenced material: cultured CD8+ T cells from PBMCs, taken from culture after CMV antigen stimulation. The receptors come from a human donor in good health (CMV status not recorded). Some clones in this sample may be carry-over from other donors' samples.

V gene TRBV12-3 or TRBV12-4 combines with J gene TRBJ2-1; no firm D call. This CDR3 contains 16 residues. Trimming took 6 bases from V and 0 from J, leaving 15 bases between them. CDR3 amino acids: CASSPLALSSYNEQFF. The CDR3 DNA follows: TGTGCCAGCAGCCCCCTCGCCCTGAGCTCCTACAATGAGCAGTTCTTC.

The chain uses TRBV7-8 and TRBJ2-7; TRBD1 is a possible D gene (6 bases). CDR3 length equals 15 residues. CDR1 and CDR2 (germline): SGHVS, FQNEAQ. Deletions cut 1 base from V and 1 base from J, with 11 bases between. The chain's CDR3 is CASSLVGAVSYEQYF. The CDR3 DNA reads TGTGCCAGCAGCTTAGTGGGGGCAGTATCCTACGAGCAGTACTTC.

This clonotype has just a few counts. The rearrangement uses TRBV27 and TRBJ2-5; 7 bases are a match to TRBD1. Trimming removed 5 bases from V and 5 bases from J; junction bases left unmatched: 8. This CDR3 spans 14 amino acids. Per the germline V gene, CDR1 is MNHEY and CDR2 is SMNVEV (reference sequence). For the CDR3, the DNA is TGTGCCAGCAGTCCCGTAGGGGGCTGGGAGACCCAGTACTTC. It yields the protein CASSPVGGWETQYF.

This clonotype was observed at least ten times. The chain couples TRBV7-6 to TRBJ2-5; 8 bases are a match to TRBD2. The V gene end was trimmed by 7 bases and the J gene end by 4 bases; junction bases not matched to a gene: 14. Germline assignment: CDR1 SGHVS and CDR2 FNYEAQ. The CDR3 spans 16 residues. The CDR3 reads CASTPLVAGIGETQYF. Written as DNA, the CDR3 is TGTGCCAGCACCCCATTAGTAGCGGGGATTGGAGAGACCCAGTACTTC.

There are a few counts of this clonotype. The chain couples TRBV6-2 or TRBV6-3 to TRBJ1-1, with D possibly being TRBD1 (5 bases). CDR1 and CDR2 from the germline V gene are MNHEY and SVGEGT. The CDR3 extends over 14 amino acids. V lost 3 bases to trimming and J lost 3 bases, with 11 bases between them. CDR3 in amino acids: CASSYETEYTEAFF. The CDR3 region has the DNA TGTGCCAGCAGTTATGAGACAGAGTACACTGAAGCTTTCTTT.

The V call is TRBV12-3 or TRBV12-4, the J call TRBJ2-3; 8 nucleotides agree with TRBD2. J gave up 3 bases and V 6 bases, and 8 bases lay outside the gene matches. This CDR3 is built from 15 residues. This chain's CDR3 is CASSPFGGVTDTQYF. The CDR3 DNA follows: TGTGCCAGCAGCCCATTCGGGGGGGTGACAGATACGCAGTATTTT.

This clonotype was counted at least ten times. This chain connects TRBV6-1 to TRBJ1-1; D call uncertain. V dropped 2 bases and J dropped 6 bases, with 10 bases sitting between them. The germline CDR1 and CDR2 sequences are MNHNS and SASEGT. This CDR3 spans 13 amino acids. The CDR3: CASSEPVGAEAFF. The CDR3 bases are TGTGCCAGCAGTGAACCGGTGGGCGCTGAAGCTTTCTTT.

In regard to this clonotype: Given a much more abundant clone one base away, this may be a read error. V is TRBV7-2 and J is TRBJ2-3; 9 bases match TRBD2. The CDR3 is 19 amino acids. Germline trimming cut 5 bases from V and 2 bases from J; bases unmatched to any gene: 17. Germline V gives CDR1 SGHTA, CDR2 FQGNSA. CDR3 amino acids: CASSIGGTSIVGITDTQYF. CDR3 sequence (DNA): TGTGCCAGCAGCATAGGCGGGACTAGCATTGTGGGGATCACAGATACGCAGTATTTT.

V is TRBV7-9 and J is TRBJ2-7, with D perhaps matching TRBD1 or TRBD2 (5 bases each). Germline V gene sequence: CDR1 SEHNR, CDR2 FQNEAQ (reference sequence). This CDR3 comprises 16 residues. The V and J ends lost 5 bases and 0 bases respectively, with 17 bases between them. The CDR3 DNA sequence: TGTGCCAGCAGCCCCCGTCCGGCAGGGAGCTCCTACGAGCAGTACTTC. It yields the protein CASSPRPAGSSYEQYF.

This clonotype was seen only a few times. The V gene is TRBV25-1, the J gene TRBJ2-5, with no clear D. Per the germline V gene, CDR1 is MGHDK and CDR2 is SYGVNS. The V and J ends lost 11 bases and 3 bases respectively, with 22 bases between them. This CDR3 spans 15 amino acids. CDR3 in amino acids: CASHGTAGRKETQYF. The CDR3 DNA follows: TGTGCCTCGCATGGTACGGCCGGGCGGAAAGAGACCCAGTACTTC. The full variable domain, completed using reference TRBV25-1 and TRBJ2-5, is EADIYQTPRYLVIGTGKKITLECSQTMGHDKMYWYQQDPGMELHLIHYSYGVNSTEKGDLSSESTVSRIRTEHFPLTLESARPSHTSQYLCASHGTAGRKETQYFGPGTRLLVL.

This clonotype was counted only a few times. V usage is TRBV20-1 and J usage is TRBJ1-3; 9 nucleotides match TRBD1. Germline-derived CDR1 and CDR2 are DFQATT and SNEGSKA (reference sequence). Trimming removed 1 base from V and 2 bases from J; junction bases left unmatched: 6. The CDR3 is 16 residues long. The DNA of the CDR3 is TGCAGTGCTAGAGGACCCCGGGACAGGGCTGGAAACACCATATATTTT. This encodes CSARGPRDRAGNTIYF.

The rearrangement joins TRBV5-4 to TRBJ1-4, with 9 positions matching TRBD1. The V segment lost 2 bases and the J segment 0 bases; nucleotides outside the gene matches: 11. Germline CDR1 reads SGHNT; CDR2 reads YYREEE (reference sequence). The CDR3 length is 19 residues. CDR3 sequence reads: CASSFGTGKFKSTNEKLFF. In nucleotides, the CDR3 is TGTGCCAGCAGCTTCGGGACAGGGAAGTTCAAGTCAACTAATGAAAAACTGTTTTTT.

The rearrangement joins TRBV6-5 to TRBJ2-3; 7 bases line up with TRBD2. The germline V gene encodes CDR1 MNHEY and CDR2 SVGAGI. Trimming at V came to 2 bases and at J to 1 base, leaving 3 bases not matched to a gene. This CDR3 comprises 15 residues. CDR3 DNA: TGTGCCAGCAGTTACGAGGCGGGGGGCACAGATACGCAGTATTTT. Protein sequence: CASSYEAGGTDTQYF.

Only a few counts were recorded for this clonotype. The chain joins TRBV5-4 to TRBJ1-1; D call uncertain. The V end was cut by 3 bases, the J end by 1 base, with 10 bases between. The V gene's germline CDR1 is SGHNT and CDR2 YYREEE (reference sequence). This CDR3 is built from 14 residues. CDR3 residues: CASSSGSQNTEAFF. Here the CDR3 DNA reads TGTGCCAGCAGCTCGGGCAGTCAGAACACTGAAGCTTTCTTT. Complete variable domain (other parts from reference TRBV5-4 and TRBJ1-1): ETGVTQSPTHLIKTRGQQVTLRCSSQSGHNTVSWYQQALGQGPQFIFQYYREEENGRGNFPPRFSGLQFPNYSSELNVNALELDDSALYLCASSSGSQNTEAFFGQGTRLTVV.

This clonotype was recorded a few times. This chain joins TRBV20-1 and TRBJ2-7, with 7 bases identical to TRBD1. This CDR3 has 14 residues. Trimming at V came to 4 bases and at J to 0 bases, leaving 6 bases not matched to a gene. Germline V gene sequence: CDR1 DFQATT, CDR2 SNEGSKA (reference sequence). This chain's CDR3 is CSAKGQKSSYEQYF. The CDR3 DNA is TGCAGTGCTAAGGGACAGAAAAGCTCCTACGAGCAGTACTTC.